This T cell receptor beta chain stems from a study of cytomegalovirus exposure and HLA in healthy donors. Study findings and constraints: In a later analysis, TCR beta V- and J-gene trimming was associated with a missense DCLRE1C variant. Analysis performed later showed TCR beta chains linked to HLA being more clonally expanded than equally common others.

Comment on this clone: The antigen remains undetermined.

CDR3 length: 14 amino acids. CDR1 is MDHEN and CDR2 is SYDVKM in the germline V gene. V shed 6 bases and J 7 bases; nucleotides not matched to a gene: 10. With 60 Vbeta and 13 Jbeta primers, the PCR was carried out. TCRdb keeps only in-frame clones here, not all; method: immunoSEQ multiplex PCR. The data contain 150,000 to 200,000 clones, approximately 80% of them seen just once; the ten biggest clones take up approximately 1.4%. The specimen was PBMCs. The rearrangement uses TRBV28 and TRBJ1-2; the match to TRBD1 covers 8 bases. The source is a woman between 18 and 30 years old in good health and CMV-seronegative. The CDR3 DNA is TGTGCCAGCAGCCGATTCCAGACAGGGGTTGGCTACACCTTC. Protein: CASSRFQTGVGYTF.